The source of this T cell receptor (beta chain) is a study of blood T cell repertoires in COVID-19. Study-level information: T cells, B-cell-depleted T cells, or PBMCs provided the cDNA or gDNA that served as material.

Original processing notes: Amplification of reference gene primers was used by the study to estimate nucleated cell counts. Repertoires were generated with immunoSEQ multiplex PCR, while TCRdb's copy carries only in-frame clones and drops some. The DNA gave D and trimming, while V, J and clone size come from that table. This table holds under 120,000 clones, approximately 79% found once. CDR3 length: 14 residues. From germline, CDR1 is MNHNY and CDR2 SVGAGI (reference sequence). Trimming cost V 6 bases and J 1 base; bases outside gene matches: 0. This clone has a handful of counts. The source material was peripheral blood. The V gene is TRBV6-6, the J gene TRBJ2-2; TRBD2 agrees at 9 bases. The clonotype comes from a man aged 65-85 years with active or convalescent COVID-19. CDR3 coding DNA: TGTGCCAGCAGGACTAGCGGGAACACCGGGGAGCTGTTTTTT. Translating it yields CASRTSGNTGELFF.